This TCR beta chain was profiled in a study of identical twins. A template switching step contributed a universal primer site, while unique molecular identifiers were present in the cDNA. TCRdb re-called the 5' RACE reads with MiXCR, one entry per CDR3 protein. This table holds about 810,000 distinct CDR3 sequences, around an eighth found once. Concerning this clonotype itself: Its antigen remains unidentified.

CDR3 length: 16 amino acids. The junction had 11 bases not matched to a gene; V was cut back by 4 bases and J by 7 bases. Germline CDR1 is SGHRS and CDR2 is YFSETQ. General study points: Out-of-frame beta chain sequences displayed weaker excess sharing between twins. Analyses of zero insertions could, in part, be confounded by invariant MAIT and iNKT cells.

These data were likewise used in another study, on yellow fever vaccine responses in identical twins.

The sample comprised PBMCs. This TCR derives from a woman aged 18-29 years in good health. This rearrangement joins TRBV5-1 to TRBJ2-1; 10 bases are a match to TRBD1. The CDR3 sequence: CASSDPRQGAGNEQFF. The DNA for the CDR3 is TGCGCCAGCAGCGACCCGCGACAGGGGGCCGGGAATGAGCAGTTCTTC.